Included here is one T cell receptor beta chain sequence, with context. Data came from immunoSEQ multiplex PCR; TCRdb stores just in-frame clones and leaves some out. The data hold some 150,000 clones, with approximately 90% observed a single time. The data belong to a study of radiation and T cells in renal cell carcinoma. The CDR3 is 13 residues long. The ends were cut back, 5 bases at V and 8 bases at J, with 15 bases in the middle. Germline lookup yields CDR1 LNHNV and CDR2 YYDKDF (reference sequence). Time point here: baseline pretreatment blood. Documented treatment: 15 Gy SBRT to primary tumor, nephrectomy 4 weeks later.

The input for sequencing was blood, taken from a patient whose treatment included radiotherapy and nephrectomy. The TCR sequence derives from a woman in her 50s with renal cell carcinoma. The chain couples TRBV15 to TRBJ1-2, with D hard to call. The DNA of the CDR3 is TGTGCCACCAGCCTAGGGTCCTTAAGGGGCTACACCTTC. This encodes CATSLGSLRGYTF.